A selection of T cell receptor beta chains follows, all from one sample in a study of blood T cells in healthy people across ages. MiXCR was run by TCRdb on the 5' RACE reads, yielding one entry per CDR3 protein. The data contain approximately 1,700,000 distinct CDR3 sequences, roughly two fifths of them singletons. Sequencing was carried out using blood. These TCRs come from a human donor in good health. Each CDR3 is given with its conserved first and last residue. The order of the fields is clone size, J gene, V gene, D gene, CDR3 DNA, CDR3 protein. A D gene is named only where the DNA matches it firmly. The listing skips clone size in some rows; elsewhere it reads once, few, many or a size class.

. TRBJ1-2 TRBV3-1 . TGTGCCAGCAGCCAAGATCTTGGACTGATCTATGGCTACACCTTC CASSQDLGLIYGYTF
. TRBJ2-4 TRBV6-2/TRBV6-3 . TGTGCCAGCGGCGTCGGGACACCCGCTGTGCCCAAAAACATTCAGTACTTC CASGVGTPAVPKNIQYF
. TRBJ2-5 TRBV6-6 TRBD1 TGTGCCAGCAGTTACTCCGTTTGGACAGGGGGGAAGGAGACCCAGTACTTC CASSYSVWTGGKETQYF
few TRBJ1-2 TRBV7-9 . TGTGCCAGCAGCTTCACAGACCCAGGGGCTGGCTACACCTTC CASSFTDPGAGYTF
. TRBJ1-2 TRBV9 . TGTGCCAGCAGCGTTAATGTCCAATGGGGCTACACCTTC CASSVNVQWGYTF
. TRBJ1-1 TRBV29-1 TRBD1 TGCAGCGTTGAAGTCCAGGGGGGACGCACTGAAGCTTTCTTT CSVEVQGGRTEAFF
few TRBJ2-5 TRBV29-1 TRBD1 TGCAGCGTTGCGATGACAGGGGGGGAGACCCAGTACTTC CSVAMTGGETQYF
many TRBJ2-5 TRBV6-2/TRBV6-3 . TGTGCCAGCAGTTACGAGGGGGAGACCCAGTACTTC CASSYEGETQYF
. TRBJ1-2 TRBV15 . TGTGCCACCAGCAGAGATCGGACCGCGTATGGCTACACCTTC CATSRDRTAYGYTF
. TRBJ2-3 TRBV4-2 . TGTGCCAGCAGCCACCTAGCAGGGGTCGCAGATACGCAGTATTTT CASSHLAGVADTQYF
few TRBJ1-2 TRBV4-2 . TGTGCCAGCAGCCAAGAATCCATTTACTATGGCTACACCTTC CASSQESIYYGYTF
. TRBJ2-1 TRBV12-3/TRBV12-4 TRBD2 TGTGCCAGCAGGGTCCGACTAGCCACCAATGAGCAGTTCTTC CASRVRLATNEQFF
. TRBJ2-3 TRBV9 . TGTGCCAGCAGCGTAGGGCAGTCAGATACGCAGTATTTT CASSVGQSDTQYF
. TRBJ2-1 TRBV2 . TGTGCCAGCAGTGAAGGACCAGTCAATGAGCAGTTCTTC CASSEGPVNEQFF
. TRBJ2-3 TRBV20-1 TRBD1 TGCAGTGCTAGAGATAGGGGGCTTACAGGTACGCAGTATTTT CSARDRGLTGTQYF
. TRBJ1-6 TRBV28 . TGTGCCAGCAGTTTGGGGAACTATAATTCACCCCTCCACTTT CASSLGNYNSPLHF
. TRBJ2-7 TRBV29-1 TRBD2 TGCAGCGGTGCGGGGGAGATGGGCTACGAGCAGTACTTC CSGAGEMGYEQYF
. TRBJ2-5 TRBV4-2 . TGTGCCAGCAGCCAAGATCTTGGAGAGTGGGGGGAGACCCAGTACTTC CASSQDLGEWGETQYF
few TRBJ2-1 TRBV7-9 TRBD1 TGTGCCAGCAGCTTAGTGGGACAGGGCTGGTGGTTCTTC CASSLVGQGWWFF
. TRBJ1-2 TRBV20-1 . TGCAGTGCTAGAGTGGGGGGCCGCGACTACACCTTC CSARVGGRDYTF
. TRBJ1-1 TRBV4-3 . TGCGCCAGCAGCCAAGATCTCTCTACAAGCTACACTGAAGCTTTCTTT CASSQDLSTSYTEAFF
. TRBJ2-3 TRBV7-2 TRBD1 TGTGCCAGCAGCTTAGCCTCAGTCGACAGGGGGTTTAGTTTGGGGGAGTATTTT CASSLASVDRGFSLGEYF
few TRBJ2-6 TRBV20-1 . TGCAGTGCAGGTACCTCTGGGGCCAACGTCCTGACTTTC CSAGTSGANVLTF
few TRBJ2-7 TRBV9 . TGTGCCAGCAGCCGACTCTCGACGCCAGTTACCCAGTACTTC CASSRLSTPVTQYF
. TRBJ1-1 TRBV6-4 . TGTGCCAGCAGTGACTCATCGGGGCCGGACACTGAAGCTTTCTTT CASSDSSGPDTEAFF
. TRBJ2-1 TRBV7-9 TRBD2 TGTGCCAGCAGCTTAGTGCGGGGGGGGCAGGTGAATGAGCAGTTCTTC CASSLVRGGQVNEQFF
. TRBJ1-4 TRBV15 . TGTGCCACCAGCAGAGATCTCTCGGAGGAACTGTTTTTT CATSRDLSEELFF
few TRBJ2-4 TRBV12-3/TRBV12-4 TRBD2 TGTGCCAGCAGATGGGGACTAGCGGGGAACATTCAGTACTTC CASRWGLAGNIQYF
few TRBJ2-6 TRBV27 . TGTGCCAGCGGGGAAATTAGGGCTGGGGCCAACGTCCTGACTTTC CASGEIRAGANVLTF
. TRBJ1-6 TRBV5-1 . TGCGCCAGCAGCCGGGAAGTTCAGGAACCCCTCCACTTT CASSREVQEPLHF
. TRBJ1-2 TRBV5-8 . TGTGCCAGCACCTATGGTAGGGGGTTGGTTGATGGCTACACCTTC CASTYGRGLVDGYTF
. TRBJ2-5 TRBV30 TRBD2 TGTGCCTGGGCGGCGGCTAGCGGGAAAGAGACCCAGTACTTC CAWAAASGKETQYF
many TRBJ2-7 TRBV28 . TGCGCCAGCAGCTTGGCCGTCAGCTCCTACGAGCAGTACTTC CASSLAVSSYEQYF
. TRBJ2-1 TRBV4-3 TRBD1 TGCGCCAGCAGCCAATTGGGACAGGGGTACAATGAGCAGTTCTTC CASSQLGQGYNEQFF
. TRBJ2-1 TRBV7-9 . TGTGCCAGCAGCTTAGGAGGTAGCGGCTCTTACAATGAGCAGTTCTTC CASSLGGSGSYNEQFF
. TRBJ1-1 TRBV6-2/TRBV6-3 . TGTGCCAGCAGTTTAGCCGGGGTCTTATACACTGAAGCTTTCTTT CASSLAGVLYTEAFF
few TRBJ2-4 TRBV7-3 . TGTGCCAGCAGCTTAATTCCAGGGAGGTACCACAAAAACATTCAGTACTTC CASSLIPGRYHKNIQYF
. TRBJ2-7 TRBV7-2 . TGTGCCAGCAGCCCATGGGGCGGACTGAGCTCCTACGAGCAGTACTTC CASSPWGGLSSYEQYF
few TRBJ1-2 TRBV12-3/TRBV12-4 . TGTGCCAGCAGTTTAGAAGGGGCAGGGAGCGGCTACACCTTC CASSLEGAGSGYTF
. TRBJ1-6 TRBV7-2 . TGTGCCAGCAGCTCCTGGAGGAGTGGCGGATCCTATAATTCACCCCTCCACTTT CASSSWRSGGSYNSPLHF
. TRBJ2-5 TRBV24-1 . TGTGCCACCAGTGATTTCGACAGAGAAGAAAAAGAGACCCAGTACTTC CATSDFDREEKETQYF
. TRBJ1-1 TRBV20-1 TRBD1 TGCAGTGCTACCCCTAGGACAGGGGTCCTGAACACTGAAGTTTTCTTT CSATPRTGVLNTEVFF